These T cell receptor beta chains were read from a single sample in a study of shared clonotypes between healthy human individuals. Here immunoSEQ multiplex PCR was the method, and the copy in TCRdb shows in-frame clones only, minus some. The profile covers over a million clones, with around four fifths appearing a single time and roughly 1.4% taken by the ten largest. Source material: memory CD4+ T cells sorted from blood. The receptors originated from a man younger than 30 in good health. The CDR3 runs from the conserved cysteine through the conserved F or W. D genes are given only for firm matches. Size values are once, few and many counts, or a class for expanded clones, and some rows have none.

clone_size d_call j_call v_call cdr3_aa cdr3_nt
. . TRBJ2-7 TRBV6-6 CASSGYYEQYF TGTGCCAGCAGTGGGTATTACGAGCAGTACTTC
few TRBD2 TRBJ2-5 TRBV2 CASSLGLAVETQYF TGTGCCAGCAGTCTAGGACTAGCGGTAGAGACCCAGTACTTC
. . TRBJ2-5 TRBV27 CASSKPGLETQYF TGTGCCAGCAGTAAACCAGGGTTGGAGACCCAGTACTTC
. TRBD1 TRBJ2-3 TRBV7-3 CASSLMGTVRGTDTQYF TGTGCCAGCAGCTTAATGGGGACAGTGCGGGGCACAGATACGCAGTATTTT
. TRBD2 TRBJ2-7 TRBV9 CASSESSGTSGGQYF TGTGCCAGCAGCGAGAGCTCCGGGACTAGCGGGGGACAGTACTTC
. TRBD1 TRBJ2-7 TRBV6-5 CASSSGQGVQYF TGTGCCAGCAGCTCCGGACAGGGAGTGCAGTACTTC
. . TRBJ2-6 TRBV7-2 CASSLRPRSTGANVLTF TGTGCCAGCAGCTTAAGGCCGAGAAGTACTGGGGCCAACGTCCTGACTTTC
. . TRBJ2-3 TRBV7-2 CASSLVKPFTDTQYF TGTGCCAGCAGCTTAGTTAAGCCCTTCACAGATACGCAGTATTTT
once . TRBJ2-5 TRBV2 CASRDTGAVETQYF TGTGCCAGCAGAGATACGGGGGCAGTAGAGACCCAGTACTTC
. . TRBJ2-1 TRBV4-2 CASSHHDPQYNEQFF TGTGCCAGCAGCCACCATGACCCACAGTACAATGAGCAGTTCTTC
. TRBD1 TRBJ2-7 TRBV30 CAWGQGEYEQYF TGTGCCTGGGGGCAGGGGGAATACGAGCAGTACTTC
. . TRBJ1-2 TRBV19 CASTQMGVGGYTF TGTGCCAGTACCCAAATGGGGGTTGGTGGCTACACCTTC
. . TRBJ1-6 TRBV28 CASSLRHDNSPLHF TGTGCCAGCAGTTTGCGACACGATAATTCACCCCTCCACTTT
few . TRBJ2-3 TRBV28 CASIGWDGTVITDTQYF TGTGCCAGCATTGGTTGGGATGGGACTGTAATCACAGATACGCAGTATTTT
. . TRBJ2-7 TRBV7-2 CASSSEQGSYEQYF TGTGCCAGCAGCTCAGAACAGGGCTCCTACGAGCAGTACTTC
. TRBD2 TRBJ2-7 TRBV5-5 CASSDSAGGPYEQYF TGTGCCAGCAGCGATAGTGCGGGGGGCCCGTACGAGCAGTACTTC
. TRBD2 TRBJ2-3 TRBV9 CASSFGLAGADTQYF TGTGCCAGCAGCTTTGGACTAGCGGGGGCAGATACGCAGTATTTT
few TRBD2 TRBJ2-5 TRBV2 CASSILLAGQETQYF TGTGCCAGCAGCATTTTATTAGCGGGACAAGAGACCCAGTACTTC
. . TRBJ1-1 TRBV5-1 CASTGTKNTEAFF TGTGCCAGCACCGGGACAAAGAACACTGAAGCTTTCTTT
. . TRBJ2-7 TRBV5-4 CASSHSTGVSYEQYF TGTGCCAGCAGCCACAGCACCGGGGTATCCTACGAGCAGTACTTC
. TRBD1 TRBJ1-5 TRBV5-8 CASSLPGQGFPYSNQPQHF TGTGCCAGCAGCCTCCCCGGACAGGGGTTTCCCTATAGCAATCAGCCCCAGCATTTT
. . TRBJ1-2 TRBV20-1 CSVTGIYGYTF TGCAGCGTAACGGGGATCTATGGCTACACCTTC
. TRBD2 TRBJ2-3 TRBV4-3 CASSQETSGTVYF TGCGCCAGCAGCCAAGAAACTAGCGGGACCGTATATTTT
. TRBD1 TRBJ1-5 TRBV5-1 CARETGNPNQPQHF TGCGCCAGAGAGACAGGGAACCCTAATCAGCCCCAGCATTTT
. . TRBJ2-5 TRBV11-3 CASSFGQGETQYF TGTGCCAGCAGCTTCGGGCAGGGGGAGACCCAGTACTTC
. . TRBJ2-2 TRBV5-1 CASSLASSTGELFF TGCGCCAGCAGCTTGGCCTCGAGCACCGGGGAGCTGTTTTTT
once . TRBJ2-4 TRBV9 CASSVEREGNIQYF TGTGCCAGCAGCGTAGAAAGGGAAGGAAACATTCAGTACTTC
once . TRBJ2-7 TRBV18 CASSPVTGPIKLSYEQYF TGTGCCAGCTCACCAGTGACAGGCCCAATTAAGCTCTCCTACGAGCAGTACTTC
. . TRBJ2-2 TRBV30 CAWSGTTNTGELFF TGTGCCTGGTCCGGGACAACGAACACCGGGGAGCTGTTTTTT
few TRBD1 TRBJ1-3 TRBV9 CASSSRDRTSGNTIYF TGTGCCAGCAGCTCCAGGGACAGGACCTCTGGAAACACCATATATTTT
few . TRBJ1-5 TRBV2 CASSDAASSNQPQHF TGTGCCAGCAGTGATGCCGCGTCTAGCAATCAGCCCCAGCATTTT
. . TRBJ1-5 TRBV30 CAWSGNRPNQPQHF TGTGCCTGGAGTGGGAACCGACCCAATCAGCCCCAGCATTTT
. . TRBJ1-5 TRBV28 CASSSVNNQPQHF TGTGCCAGCAGTTCGGTCAACAATCAGCCCCAGCATTTT
. . TRBJ2-5 TRBV5-1 CASSPEGGRQTQYF TGCGCCAGCAGCCCGGAGGGGGGGAGACAGACCCAGTACTTC
. TRBD1 TRBJ2-7 TRBV6-1 CASRLSQGYYEQYF TGTGCCAGCAGGCTCTCACAGGGGTACTACGAGCAGTACTTC
. TRBD2 TRBJ2-3 TRBV27 CASSRGRATDTQYF TGTGCCAGCAGTCGCGGGAGGGCCACAGATACGCAGTATTTT
. . TRBJ2-5 TRBV7-2 CASSLGDGGQETQYF TGTGCCAGCAGCTTAGGTGATGGAGGCCAAGAGACCCAGTACTTC
. . TRBJ2-4 TRBV7-2 CASSLAVLNIQYF TGTGCCAGCAGCTTAGCAGTATTAAACATTCAGTACTTC
. TRBD1 TRBJ1-6 TRBV4-3 CASSQDPTGPSSYNSPLHF TGCGCCAGCAGCCAAGATCCGACAGGGCCTAGCTCCTATAATTCACCCCTCCACTTT
. . TRBJ2-3 TRBV5-1 CASSLASTDTQYF TGCGCCAGCAGCTTGGCCTCGACGGATACGCAGTATTTT
. . TRBJ2-7 TRBV28 CASSFAGREQYF TGTGCCAGCAGTTTTGCAGGGCGCGAGCAGTACTTC
. . TRBJ2-7 TRBV28 CASSVSGNYEQYF TGTGCCAGCAGTGTCTCAGGGAACTACGAGCAGTACTTC
. . TRBJ1-1 TRBV7-9 CASSSPSRTENTEAFF TGTGCCAGCAGCTCCCCGTCCAGGACAGAGAACACTGAAGCTTTCTTT
. . TRBJ2-1 TRBV6-5 CASGRPSGNEQFF TGTGCCAGCGGACGGCCCTCGGGGAATGAGCAGTTCTTC
. . TRBJ2-7 TRBV30 CAWSVSRPGTYEQYF TGTGCCTGGAGTGTTTCTCGGCCAGGGACCTACGAGCAGTACTTC
few TRBD1 TRBJ2-2 TRBV7-2 CASSLWSGGQGNTGELFF TGTGCCAGCTCCCTGTGGAGTGGTGGACAGGGGAACACCGGGGAGCTGTTTTTT
. TRBD1 TRBJ1-6 TRBV5-4 CASSPGGQNNSPLHF TGTGCCAGCAGCCCTGGGGGACAGAATAATTCACCCCTCCACTTT